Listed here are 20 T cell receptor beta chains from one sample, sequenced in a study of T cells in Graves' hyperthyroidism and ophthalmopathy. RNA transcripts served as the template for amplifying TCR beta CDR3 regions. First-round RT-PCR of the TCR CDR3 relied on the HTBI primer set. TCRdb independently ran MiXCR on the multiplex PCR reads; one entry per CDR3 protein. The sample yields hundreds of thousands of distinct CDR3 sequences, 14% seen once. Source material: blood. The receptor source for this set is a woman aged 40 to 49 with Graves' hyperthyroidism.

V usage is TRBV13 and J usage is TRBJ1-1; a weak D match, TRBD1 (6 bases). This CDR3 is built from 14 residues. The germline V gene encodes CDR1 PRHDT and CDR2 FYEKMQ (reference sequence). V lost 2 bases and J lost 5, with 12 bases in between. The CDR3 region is CASSLTGARTEAFF. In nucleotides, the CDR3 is TGTGCCAGCAGCTTAACGGGGGCGCGTACTGAAGCTTTCTTT.

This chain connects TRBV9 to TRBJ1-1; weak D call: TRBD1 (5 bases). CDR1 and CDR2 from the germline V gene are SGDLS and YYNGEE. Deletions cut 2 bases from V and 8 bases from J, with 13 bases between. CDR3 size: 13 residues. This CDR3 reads CASSVTVVSEAFF. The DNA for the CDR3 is TGTGCCAGCAGCGTGACAGTGGTTTCCGAAGCTTTCTTT.

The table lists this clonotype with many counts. CDR3 DNA: TGTGCCAGCCGGGACAGGGGAAACTATGGCTACACCTTC. Translation gives CASRDRGNYGYTF. This chain links TRBV6-1 with TRBJ1-2; TRBD1 aligns across 10 bases. The CDR3 sequence is 13 residues long. The junction had 2 bases not matched to a gene; V was cut back by 8 bases and J by 2 bases. Germline V CDR1 and CDR2: MNHNS, SASEGT.

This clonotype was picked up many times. The CDR3 loop is CSVVRLATNNEQFF. The CDR3 DNA follows: TGCAGCGTTGTGAGGCTAGCTACCAACAATGAGCAGTTCTTC. The V call is TRBV29-1, the J call TRBJ2-1, with D possibly matching TRBD2 (5 bases). Trimming removed 4 bases from V and 5 bases from J, with 15 bases in between. This CDR3 is built from 14 residues. From germline, CDR1 is SQVTM and CDR2 ANQGSEA.

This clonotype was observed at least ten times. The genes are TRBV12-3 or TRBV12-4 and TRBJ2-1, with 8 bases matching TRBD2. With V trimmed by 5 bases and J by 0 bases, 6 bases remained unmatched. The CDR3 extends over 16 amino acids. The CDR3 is CASSPPGGVSYNEQFF. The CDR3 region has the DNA TGTGCCAGCAGTCCACCGGGGGGGGTCTCCTACAATGAGCAGTTCTTC.

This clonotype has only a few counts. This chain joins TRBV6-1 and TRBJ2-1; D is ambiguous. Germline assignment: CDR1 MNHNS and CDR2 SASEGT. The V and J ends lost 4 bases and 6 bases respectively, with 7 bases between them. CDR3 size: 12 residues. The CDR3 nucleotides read TGTGCCAGCAGTGCGACCCCCAATGAGCAGTTCTTC. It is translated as CASSATPNEQFF.

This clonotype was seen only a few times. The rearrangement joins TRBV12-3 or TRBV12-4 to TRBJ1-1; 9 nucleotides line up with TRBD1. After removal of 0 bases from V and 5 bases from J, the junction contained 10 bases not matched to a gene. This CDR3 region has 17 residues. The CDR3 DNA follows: TGTGCCAGCAGTTTAGCGAACAGGGGGCGCTTAGGGACTGAAGCTTTCTTT. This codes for CASSLANRGRLGTEAFF.

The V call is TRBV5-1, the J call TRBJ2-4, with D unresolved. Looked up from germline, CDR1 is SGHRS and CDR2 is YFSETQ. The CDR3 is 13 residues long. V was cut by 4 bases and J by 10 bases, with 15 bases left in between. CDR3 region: CASSTDVSGIQYF. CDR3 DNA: TGCGCCAGCAGCACTGACGTCTCTGGTATTCAGTACTTC. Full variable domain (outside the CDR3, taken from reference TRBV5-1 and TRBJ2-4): KAGVTQTPRYLIKTRGQQVTLSCSPISGHRSVSWYQQTPGQGLQFLFEYFSETQRNKGNFPGRFSGRQFSNSRSEMNVSTLELGDSALYLCASSTDVSGIQYFGAGTRLSVL.

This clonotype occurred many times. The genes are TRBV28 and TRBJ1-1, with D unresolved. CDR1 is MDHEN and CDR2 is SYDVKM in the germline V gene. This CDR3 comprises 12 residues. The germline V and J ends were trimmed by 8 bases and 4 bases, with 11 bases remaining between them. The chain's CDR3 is CASAGRLTEAFF. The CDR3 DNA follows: TGTGCCAGCGCCGGAAGACTCACTGAAGCTTTCTTT.

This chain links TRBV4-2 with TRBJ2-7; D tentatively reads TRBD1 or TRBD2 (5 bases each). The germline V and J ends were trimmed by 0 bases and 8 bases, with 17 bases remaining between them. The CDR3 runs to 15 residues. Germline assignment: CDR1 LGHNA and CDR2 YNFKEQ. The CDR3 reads CASSQDRDETKKQYF. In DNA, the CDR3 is TGTGCCAGCAGCCAAGATCGGGACGAAACGAAGAAGCAGTACTTC.

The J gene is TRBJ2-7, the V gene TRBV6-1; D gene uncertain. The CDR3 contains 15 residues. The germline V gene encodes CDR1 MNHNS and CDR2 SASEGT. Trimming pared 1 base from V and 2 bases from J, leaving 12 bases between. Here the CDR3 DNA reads TGTGCCAGCAGTGAAGTAGTCGGCAGTACCTACGAGCAGTACTTC. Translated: CASSEVVGSTYEQYF.

CDR3 coding DNA: TGTGCCTGGAGTGTAAGGGACACCCTGAACACTGAAGCTTTCTTT. Translation: CAWSVRDTLNTEAFF. The chain links TRBV30 to TRBJ1-1, with D perhaps TRBD1 (6 bases). Per the germline V gene, CDR1 is GTSNPN and CDR2 is SVGIG (reference sequence). The CDR3 length is 15 residues. V dropped 0 bases and J dropped 0 bases, with 11 bases sitting between them.

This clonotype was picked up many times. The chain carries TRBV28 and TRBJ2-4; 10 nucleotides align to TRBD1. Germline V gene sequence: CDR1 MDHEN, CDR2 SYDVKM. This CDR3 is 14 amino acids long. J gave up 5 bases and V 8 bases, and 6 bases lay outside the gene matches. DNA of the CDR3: TGTGCCAGCGGGACAGGGGTGGTAGAAAACATTCAGTACTTC. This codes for CASGTGVVENIQYF.

The DNA for the CDR3 is TGCAGCGTACAGGGAGCGGGAGGGCCCTACGAGCAGTACTTC. Translating it yields CSVQGAGGPYEQYF. The chain combines TRBV29-1 with TRBJ2-7; 10 positions match TRBD2. The CDR3 sequence is 14 residues long. The ends lost 6 bases at V and 2 bases at J; junction bases unmatched: 7. CDR1 is SQVTM and CDR2 is ANQGSEA in the germline V gene.

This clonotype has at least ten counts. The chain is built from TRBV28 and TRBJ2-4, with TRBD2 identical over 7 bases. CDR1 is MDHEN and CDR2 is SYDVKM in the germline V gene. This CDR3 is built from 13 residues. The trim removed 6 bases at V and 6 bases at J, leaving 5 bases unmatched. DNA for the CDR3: TGTGCCAGCAGAATGGGCGGGGGAAACATTCAGTACTTC. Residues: CASRMGGGNIQYF.

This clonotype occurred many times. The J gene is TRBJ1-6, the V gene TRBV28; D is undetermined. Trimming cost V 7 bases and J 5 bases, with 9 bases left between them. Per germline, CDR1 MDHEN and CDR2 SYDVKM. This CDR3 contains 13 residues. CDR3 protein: CASTEGDNSPLHF. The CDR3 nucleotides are TGTGCCAGCACAGAAGGAGATAATTCACCCCTCCACTTT.

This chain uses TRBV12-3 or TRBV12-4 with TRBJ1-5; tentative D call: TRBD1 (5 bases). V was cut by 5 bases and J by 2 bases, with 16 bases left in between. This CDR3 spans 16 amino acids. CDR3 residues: CASSTGTGARNQPQHF. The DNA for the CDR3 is TGTGCCAGCAGTACCGGGACCGGCGCCCGCAATCAGCCCCAGCATTTT.

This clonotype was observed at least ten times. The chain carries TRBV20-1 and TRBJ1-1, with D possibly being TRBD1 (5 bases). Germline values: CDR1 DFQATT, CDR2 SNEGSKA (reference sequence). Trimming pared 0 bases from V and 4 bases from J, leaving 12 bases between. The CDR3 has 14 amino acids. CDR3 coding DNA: TGCAGTGCTAGAGATGCCAGGGCGGGCACTGAAGCTTTCTTT. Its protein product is CSARDARAGTEAFF.

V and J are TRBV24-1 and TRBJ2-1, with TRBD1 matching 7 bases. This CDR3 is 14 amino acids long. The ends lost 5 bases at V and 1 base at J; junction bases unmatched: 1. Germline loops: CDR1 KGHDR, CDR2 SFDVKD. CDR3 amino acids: CATSGDSSYNEQFF. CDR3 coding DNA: TGTGCCACCAGTGGGGACAGTTCCTACAATGAGCAGTTCTTC.

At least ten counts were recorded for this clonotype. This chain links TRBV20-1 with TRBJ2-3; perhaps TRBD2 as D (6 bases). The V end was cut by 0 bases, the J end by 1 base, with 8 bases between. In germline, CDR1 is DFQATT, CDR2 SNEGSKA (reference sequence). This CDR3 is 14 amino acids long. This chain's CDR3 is CSAREAGRTDTQYF. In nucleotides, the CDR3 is TGCAGTGCTAGAGAGGCGGGGCGCACAGATACGCAGTATTTT.